This T cell receptor beta chain was recovered during a study of T-cell memory formation after mild COVID-19. Study background: There were largely donor-specific TCR clusters.

Germline V gene sequence: CDR1 SGHKS, CDR2 YYEKEE (reference sequence). The CDR3 consists of 13 residues. V gave up 0 bases and J gave up 4 bases, with 7 bases separating them. This clonotype was detected ten times or more. What it binds is unknown. cDNA libraries for TCR alpha and TCR beta, carrying sample barcodes and UMIs, came from 5'RACE with constant-segment primers. TCRdb reprocessed the 5' RACE reads via MiXCR and lists one record per CDR3 protein. The top ten clones hold approximately 2% of a sample with about 130,000 distinct CDR3 sequences, about 6.5% of them seen once. General observations from the study: Cross-reactive memory appears to have joined, as suggested by some responding clones showing up in pre-infection memory.

Sequences were obtained from PBMCs or a T cell subset sorted from them (not recorded which). This TCR was sampled from an adult woman who had mild COVID-19 (a few samples of this study predate the infection). Cell type and time point are not known. The V and J genes are TRBV5-5 and TRBJ1-2; D possibly corresponds to TRBD1 (5 bases). CDR3 sequence reads: CASSLGTGYGYTF. The CDR3 DNA is TGTGCCAGCAGCTTGGGAACAGGCTATGGCTACACCTTC.